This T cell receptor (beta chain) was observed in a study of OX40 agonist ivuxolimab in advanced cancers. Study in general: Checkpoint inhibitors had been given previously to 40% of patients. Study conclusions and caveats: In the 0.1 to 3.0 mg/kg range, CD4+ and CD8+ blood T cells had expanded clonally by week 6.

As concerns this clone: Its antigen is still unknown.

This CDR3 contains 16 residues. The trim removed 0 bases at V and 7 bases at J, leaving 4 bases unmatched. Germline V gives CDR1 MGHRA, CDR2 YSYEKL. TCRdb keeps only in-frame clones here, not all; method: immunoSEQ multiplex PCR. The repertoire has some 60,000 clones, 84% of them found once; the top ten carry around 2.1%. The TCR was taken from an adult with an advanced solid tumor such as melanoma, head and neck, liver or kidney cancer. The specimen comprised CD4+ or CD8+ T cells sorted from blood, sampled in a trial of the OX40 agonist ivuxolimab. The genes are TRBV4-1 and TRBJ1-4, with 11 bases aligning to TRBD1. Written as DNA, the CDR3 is TGCGCCAGCAGCCAAGAAGGGACAGGGGGAGGTGAAAAACTGTTTTTT. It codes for CASSQEGTGGGEKLFF.